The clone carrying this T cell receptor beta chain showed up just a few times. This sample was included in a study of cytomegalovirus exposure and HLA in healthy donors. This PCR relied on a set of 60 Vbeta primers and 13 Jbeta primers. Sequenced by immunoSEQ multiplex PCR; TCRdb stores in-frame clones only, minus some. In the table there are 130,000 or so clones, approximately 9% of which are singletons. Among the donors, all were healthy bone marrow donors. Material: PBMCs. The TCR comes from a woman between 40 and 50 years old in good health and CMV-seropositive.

CDR3 sequence reads: CASSPRQGTYEQYF. The CDR3 DNA follows: TGTGCCAGCAGCCCCCGGCAGGGCACCTACGAGCAGTACTTC. This rearrangement joins TRBV11-3 to TRBJ2-7, with a weak D call TRBD1 (5 bases). Germline assignment: CDR1 SGHNT and CDR2 YENEEA. Trimming removed 5 bases from V and 2 bases from J, with 13 bases in between. The CDR3 sequence is 14 residues long.